A selection of T cell receptor beta chains follows, all from one sample in a study of blood T cell repertoires in COVID-19. Only in-frame clones appear in the TCRdb table, and some are missing; sequencing was by immunoSEQ multiplex PCR. The repertoire holds a few hundred thousand clones, with approximately 81% as singletons. The sequencing input was peripheral blood. The receptor source for this set is a woman between 18 and 30 years old with acute or convalescent COVID-19. CDR3s include the opening cysteine and the closing phenylalanine or tryptophan. Fields, in order: J gene, V gene, clone size, CDR3 length, D gene, CDR3 DNA, CDR3 protein. The D gene is left open where the match is weak. The size field is filled for only some rows; it gives once, few, many or a size class.

j_gene: TRBJ1-5; v_gene: TRBV3-1/TRBV3-2; abundance: .; len: 14; d_gene: TRBD1; CDR3nt: TGTGCCAGCAGCCCAACAGGGGACAATCAGCCCCAGCATTTT; CDR3aa: CASSPTGDNQPQHF
j_gene: TRBJ1-6; v_gene: TRBV9; abundance: .; len: 13; d_gene: .; CDR3nt: TGTGCCAGCGCCCGTATGGCTAATTCACCCCTCCACTTT; CDR3aa: CASARMANSPLHF
j_gene: TRBJ1-5; v_gene: TRBV6-5; abundance: .; len: 15; d_gene: .; CDR3nt: TGTGCCAGCAGTTACTCGACGGAGAGCAATCAGCCCCAGCATTTT; CDR3aa: CASSYSTESNQPQHF
j_gene: TRBJ2-1; v_gene: TRBV2; abundance: .; len: 13; d_gene: TRBD2; CDR3nt: TGTGCCAGCAGAGCGGGATTTTACAATGAGCAGTTCTTC; CDR3aa: CASRAGFYNEQFF
j_gene: TRBJ1-1; v_gene: TRBV7-9; abundance: few; len: 15; d_gene: .; CDR3nt: TGTGCCAGCAGCCAAGGAGGGGTTTCGAACACTGAAGCTTTCTTT; CDR3aa: CASSQGGVSNTEAFF
j_gene: TRBJ1-1; v_gene: TRBV4-3; abundance: few; len: 16; d_gene: TRBD1; CDR3nt: TGCGCCAGCAGCCAAGATGTCGGGACAGGGGCGCCAGAAGCTTTCTTT; CDR3aa: CASSQDVGTGAPEAFF
j_gene: TRBJ2-6; v_gene: TRBV19; abundance: .; len: 20; d_gene: TRBD2; CDR3nt: TGTGCCAGTAGTATATACAGTCTAGCGGGAGGCGGATCTGGGGCCAACGTCCTGACTTTC; CDR3aa: CASSIYSLAGGGSGANVLTF
j_gene: TRBJ2-5; v_gene: TRBV7-2; abundance: .; len: 15; d_gene: .; CDR3nt: TGTGCCAGCAGCGCGGGGGCGGGTGCGCGAGAGACCCAGTACTTC; CDR3aa: CASSAGAGARETQYF
j_gene: TRBJ1-6; v_gene: TRBV5-1; abundance: .; len: 16; d_gene: TRBD1; CDR3nt: TGCGCCAGCAGCTTGGCCGCGGGACAGGGAAACTCACCCCTCCACTTT; CDR3aa: CASSLAAGQGNSPLHF
j_gene: TRBJ2-3; v_gene: TRBV6-5; abundance: .; len: 13; d_gene: .; CDR3nt: TGTGCCAGCGAAACAGATCCCACAGATACGCAGTATTTT; CDR3aa: CASETDPTDTQYF
j_gene: TRBJ1-4; v_gene: TRBV12-3/TRBV12-4; abundance: few; len: 13; d_gene: .; CDR3nt: TGTGCCAGCAGCTGGAGGTTCAGGGAAAAACTGTTTTTT; CDR3aa: CASSWRFREKLFF
j_gene: TRBJ1-2; v_gene: TRBV6-1; abundance: .; len: 14; d_gene: .; CDR3nt: TGTGCCAGCAGTGAAGGACAAATAAGATATGGCTACACCTTC; CDR3aa: CASSEGQIRYGYTF
j_gene: TRBJ1-5; v_gene: TRBV7-8; abundance: few; len: 15; d_gene: .; CDR3nt: TGTGCCAGCAGCTTACGGGAGGATAGCAATCAGCCCCAGCATTTT; CDR3aa: CASSLREDSNQPQHF
j_gene: TRBJ1-2; v_gene: TRBV11-2; abundance: few; len: 11; d_gene: .; CDR3nt: TGTGCCAGCAGCGCAGGAATTGGCTACACCTTC; CDR3aa: CASSAGIGYTF
j_gene: TRBJ1-5; v_gene: TRBV24-1; abundance: few; len: 13; d_gene: .; CDR3nt: TGTGCCACGGCCGGGGGAGGCAATCAGCCCCAGCATTTT; CDR3aa: CATAGGGNQPQHF
j_gene: TRBJ1-2; v_gene: TRBV27; abundance: .; len: 15; d_gene: TRBD1; CDR3nt: TGTGCCAGCAGTAAATCCGGGACAGGGGACTATGGCTACACCTTC; CDR3aa: CASSKSGTGDYGYTF
j_gene: TRBJ1-4; v_gene: TRBV29-1; abundance: .; len: 13; d_gene: .; CDR3nt: TGCAGCACTGGAGGCTCGGCGTATGAAAAACTGTTTTTT; CDR3aa: CSTGGSAYEKLFF
j_gene: TRBJ1-1; v_gene: TRBV5-1; abundance: .; len: 14; d_gene: .; CDR3nt: TGCGCCAGCAGCTCTAACAAGCGGAACACTGAAGCTTTCTTT; CDR3aa: CASSSNKRNTEAFF
j_gene: TRBJ2-5; v_gene: TRBV11-1; abundance: .; len: 16; d_gene: .; CDR3nt: TGTGCCAGCAGCTCCCCGCCTTGGGCATACGGAGAGACCCAGTACTTC; CDR3aa: CASSSPPWAYGETQYF
j_gene: TRBJ1-6; v_gene: TRBV5-4; abundance: .; len: 16; d_gene: .; CDR3nt: TGTGCCAGCAGTTCTAAACATCGGGGTAGTAATTCACCCCTCCACTTT; CDR3aa: CASSSKHRGSNSPLHF
j_gene: TRBJ2-5; v_gene: TRBV19; abundance: .; len: 14; d_gene: .; CDR3nt: TGTGCCAGTAGTTTGGAGAGTCCGCATGAGACCCAGTACTTC; CDR3aa: CASSLESPHETQYF
j_gene: TRBJ1-4; v_gene: TRBV4-3; abundance: .; len: 17; d_gene: .; CDR3nt: TGCGCCAGCAGCCAAGGCAGGGGAACAGTAACTAATGAAAAACTGTTTTTT; CDR3aa: CASSQGRGTVTNEKLFF
j_gene: TRBJ2-3; v_gene: TRBV9; abundance: .; len: 16; d_gene: TRBD2; CDR3nt: TGTGCCAGCAGCGTAGGTGCTAGCGGAAGCACAGATACGCAGTATTTT; CDR3aa: CASSVGASGSTDTQYF
j_gene: TRBJ2-1; v_gene: TRBV18; abundance: .; len: 17; d_gene: TRBD2; CDR3nt: TGTGCCAGCTCAGTACCGGGACTAGCGGGAGTTCGTCGGGAGCAGTTCTTC; CDR3aa: CASSVPGLAGVRREQFF
j_gene: TRBJ2-5; v_gene: TRBV4-3; abundance: .; len: 17; d_gene: TRBD1; CDR3nt: TGCGCCAGCAGCCAAGATTTGGGACAGAATGGACGGGAGACCCAGTACTTC; CDR3aa: CASSQDLGQNGRETQYF
j_gene: TRBJ1-5; v_gene: TRBV7-6; abundance: .; len: 15; d_gene: TRBD1; CDR3nt: TGTGCCAGCAGCCCAGGACAGGATCACAATCAGCCCCAGCATTTT; CDR3aa: CASSPGQDHNQPQHF
j_gene: TRBJ2-4; v_gene: TRBV6-1; abundance: many; len: 13; d_gene: .; CDR3nt: TGTGCCAGCAGTGACGGGACTGCGGTCCTTCAGTACTTC; CDR3aa: CASSDGTAVLQYF
j_gene: TRBJ2-3; v_gene: TRBV6-2/TRBV6-3; abundance: .; len: 17; d_gene: TRBD2; CDR3nt: TGTGCCAGCAGTTACGGACTAGCGGGAGATAGCACAGATACGCAGTATTTT; CDR3aa: CASSYGLAGDSTDTQYF
j_gene: TRBJ1-1; v_gene: TRBV11-2; abundance: .; len: 16; d_gene: .; CDR3nt: TGTGCCAGCAGTCCTATACGGGGGTCCCAAAACACTGAAGCTTTCTTT; CDR3aa: CASSPIRGSQNTEAFF
j_gene: TRBJ1-5; v_gene: TRBV25-1; abundance: .; len: 16; d_gene: .; CDR3nt: TGTGCCAGCAGTTCCTCAACGGCGCAGGGTCATCAGCCCCAGCATTTT; CDR3aa: CASSSSTAQGHQPQHF
j_gene: TRBJ2-7; v_gene: TRBV15; abundance: .; len: 15; d_gene: .; CDR3nt: TGTGCCACCAGCAGAGACAGGGGGGCTTCGTACGAGCAGTACTTC; CDR3aa: CATSRDRGASYEQYF
j_gene: TRBJ2-7; v_gene: TRBV27; abundance: few; len: 16; d_gene: TRBD1; CDR3nt: TGTGCCAGCAGCCCCGGGACAGGGATGGCCTCCTACGAGCAGTACTTC; CDR3aa: CASSPGTGMASYEQYF
j_gene: TRBJ1-5; v_gene: TRBV6-2/TRBV6-3; abundance: .; len: 15; d_gene: TRBD1; CDR3nt: TGTGCCAGCAGTTACTGGGGACAGCCCAATCAGCCCCAGCATTTT; CDR3aa: CASSYWGQPNQPQHF
j_gene: TRBJ1-5; v_gene: TRBV10-2; abundance: .; len: 13; d_gene: .; CDR3nt: TGCGCCAGCAGTGGGTGGCGCAATCAGCCCCAGCATTTT; CDR3aa: CASSGWRNQPQHF
j_gene: TRBJ2-7; v_gene: TRBV6-6; abundance: .; len: 14; d_gene: .; CDR3nt: TGTGCCAGCAGTGGTCAGGGATTTACCTACGAGCAGTACTTC; CDR3aa: CASSGQGFTYEQYF
j_gene: TRBJ1-2; v_gene: TRBV7-2; abundance: few; len: 14; d_gene: TRBD1; CDR3nt: TGTGCCAGCAGCTTAGCCGGGACAGGACGTGGCTACACCTTC; CDR3aa: CASSLAGTGRGYTF
j_gene: TRBJ1-2; v_gene: TRBV6-5; abundance: .; len: 14; d_gene: .; CDR3nt: TGTGCCAGCAGTTACTCCTCAACGGACTATGGCTACACCTTC; CDR3aa: CASSYSSTDYGYTF
j_gene: TRBJ1-1; v_gene: TRBV27; abundance: .; len: 13; d_gene: .; CDR3nt: TGTGCCAGCAGTTTCAACAGGGATACTGAAGCTTTCTTT; CDR3aa: CASSFNRDTEAFF
j_gene: TRBJ2-7; v_gene: TRBV7-9; abundance: few; len: 12; d_gene: .; CDR3nt: TGTGCCAGCAGCGGCAGCTCCTACGAGCAGTACTTC; CDR3aa: CASSGSSYEQYF
j_gene: TRBJ2-5; v_gene: TRBV5-1; abundance: .; len: 17; d_gene: .; CDR3nt: TGCGCCAGCAGCCCGACGCCCCTCGCTAGCGCTTCAGAGACCCAGTACTTC; CDR3aa: CASSPTPLASASETQYF
j_gene: TRBJ2-2; v_gene: TRBV7-9; abundance: .; len: 13; d_gene: .; CDR3nt: TGTGCCAGCAGCTCGAGGTTGGCCGGGGAGCTGTTTTTT; CDR3aa: CASSSRLAGELFF
j_gene: TRBJ1-2; v_gene: TRBV5-5; abundance: .; len: 16; d_gene: .; CDR3nt: TGTGCCAGCAGCTTTCTTTTCGAGGGGGACGACGATGGCTACACCTTC; CDR3aa: CASSFLFEGDDDGYTF
j_gene: TRBJ2-1; v_gene: TRBV5-4; abundance: .; len: 15; d_gene: TRBD2; CDR3nt: TGTGCCAGCAGCCCGGCGGGACTACCCTACAATGAGCAGTTCTTC; CDR3aa: CASSPAGLPYNEQFF
j_gene: TRBJ1-5; v_gene: TRBV3-1/TRBV3-2; abundance: .; len: 15; d_gene: .; CDR3nt: TGTGCCAGCAGCCCCAGCGGGTATAGCAATCAGCCCCAGCATTTT; CDR3aa: CASSPSGYSNQPQHF
j_gene: TRBJ2-3; v_gene: TRBV5-1; abundance: .; len: 15; d_gene: TRBD2; CDR3nt: TGCGCCAGCAGCCCCCGGGACTACGACACAGATACGCAGTATTTT; CDR3aa: CASSPRDYDTDTQYF
j_gene: TRBJ2-1; v_gene: TRBV2; abundance: .; len: 14; d_gene: .; CDR3nt: TGTGCCAGCGGGGGCCTGGGGACCTACAATGAGCAGTTCTTC; CDR3aa: CASGGLGTYNEQFF
j_gene: TRBJ2-7; v_gene: TRBV10-1; abundance: .; len: 15; d_gene: TRBD1; CDR3nt: TGCGCCAGCAGTTCGGGGACAGGGGGACCCTACGAGCAGTACTTC; CDR3aa: CASSSGTGGPYEQYF
j_gene: TRBJ1-1; v_gene: TRBV19; abundance: .; len: 14; d_gene: .; CDR3nt: TGTGCCAGTATTGGGAGGGGAATGAACACTGAAGCTTTCTTT; CDR3aa: CASIGRGMNTEAFF
j_gene: TRBJ2-7; v_gene: TRBV5-5; abundance: .; len: 14; d_gene: TRBD2; CDR3nt: TGTGCCAGCAGCTTAGGGCGGGAGAACTACGAGCAGTACTTC; CDR3aa: CASSLGRENYEQYF
j_gene: TRBJ1-5; v_gene: TRBV27; abundance: .; len: 15; d_gene: TRBD1; CDR3nt: TGTGCCAGCAGACCCGACAGGGACGGCAATCAGCCCCAGCATTTT; CDR3aa: CASRPDRDGNQPQHF
j_gene: TRBJ2-1; v_gene: TRBV5-1; abundance: .; len: 14; d_gene: TRBD1; CDR3nt: TGCGCCAGCAGCTTCCGGGACAGGTACAATGAGCAGTTCTTC; CDR3aa: CASSFRDRYNEQFF
j_gene: TRBJ2-5; v_gene: TRBV2; abundance: once; len: 15; d_gene: TRBD2; CDR3nt: TGTGCCAGCAGTGTTTTACTAGCGGGAGGGGAGACCCAGTACTTC; CDR3aa: CASSVLLAGGETQYF
j_gene: TRBJ2-1; v_gene: TRBV19; abundance: .; len: 13; d_gene: TRBD2; CDR3nt: TGTGCCAGTAGTCGGACTAGCGGGGATGAGCAGTTCTTC; CDR3aa: CASSRTSGDEQFF
j_gene: TRBJ2-1; v_gene: TRBV7-9; abundance: .; len: 16; d_gene: TRBD2; CDR3nt: TGTGCCAGCAGCCCTCTCAGCGGGATTGGTTTGTATGAGCAGTTCTTC; CDR3aa: CASSPLSGIGLYEQFF
j_gene: TRBJ1-1; v_gene: TRBV28; abundance: .; len: 11; d_gene: .; CDR3nt: TGTGCCACCTACAGACACACTGAAGCTTTCTTT; CDR3aa: CATYRHTEAFF
j_gene: TRBJ2-7; v_gene: TRBV28; abundance: .; len: 15; d_gene: .; CDR3nt: TGTGCCAGCAGCTCCATTCACAGGACGACCCACGAGCAGTACTTC; CDR3aa: CASSSIHRTTHEQYF
j_gene: TRBJ2-2; v_gene: TRBV4-3; abundance: .; len: 17; d_gene: .; CDR3nt: TGCGCCAGCAGCCAAGATTGGCGGGTGGTAGACACCGGGGAGCTGTTTTTT; CDR3aa: CASSQDWRVVDTGELFF
j_gene: TRBJ1-5; v_gene: TRBV27; abundance: .; len: 14; d_gene: TRBD1; CDR3nt: TGTGCCAGCAGTTTTGACAGGGGCAATCAGCCCCAGCATTTT; CDR3aa: CASSFDRGNQPQHF